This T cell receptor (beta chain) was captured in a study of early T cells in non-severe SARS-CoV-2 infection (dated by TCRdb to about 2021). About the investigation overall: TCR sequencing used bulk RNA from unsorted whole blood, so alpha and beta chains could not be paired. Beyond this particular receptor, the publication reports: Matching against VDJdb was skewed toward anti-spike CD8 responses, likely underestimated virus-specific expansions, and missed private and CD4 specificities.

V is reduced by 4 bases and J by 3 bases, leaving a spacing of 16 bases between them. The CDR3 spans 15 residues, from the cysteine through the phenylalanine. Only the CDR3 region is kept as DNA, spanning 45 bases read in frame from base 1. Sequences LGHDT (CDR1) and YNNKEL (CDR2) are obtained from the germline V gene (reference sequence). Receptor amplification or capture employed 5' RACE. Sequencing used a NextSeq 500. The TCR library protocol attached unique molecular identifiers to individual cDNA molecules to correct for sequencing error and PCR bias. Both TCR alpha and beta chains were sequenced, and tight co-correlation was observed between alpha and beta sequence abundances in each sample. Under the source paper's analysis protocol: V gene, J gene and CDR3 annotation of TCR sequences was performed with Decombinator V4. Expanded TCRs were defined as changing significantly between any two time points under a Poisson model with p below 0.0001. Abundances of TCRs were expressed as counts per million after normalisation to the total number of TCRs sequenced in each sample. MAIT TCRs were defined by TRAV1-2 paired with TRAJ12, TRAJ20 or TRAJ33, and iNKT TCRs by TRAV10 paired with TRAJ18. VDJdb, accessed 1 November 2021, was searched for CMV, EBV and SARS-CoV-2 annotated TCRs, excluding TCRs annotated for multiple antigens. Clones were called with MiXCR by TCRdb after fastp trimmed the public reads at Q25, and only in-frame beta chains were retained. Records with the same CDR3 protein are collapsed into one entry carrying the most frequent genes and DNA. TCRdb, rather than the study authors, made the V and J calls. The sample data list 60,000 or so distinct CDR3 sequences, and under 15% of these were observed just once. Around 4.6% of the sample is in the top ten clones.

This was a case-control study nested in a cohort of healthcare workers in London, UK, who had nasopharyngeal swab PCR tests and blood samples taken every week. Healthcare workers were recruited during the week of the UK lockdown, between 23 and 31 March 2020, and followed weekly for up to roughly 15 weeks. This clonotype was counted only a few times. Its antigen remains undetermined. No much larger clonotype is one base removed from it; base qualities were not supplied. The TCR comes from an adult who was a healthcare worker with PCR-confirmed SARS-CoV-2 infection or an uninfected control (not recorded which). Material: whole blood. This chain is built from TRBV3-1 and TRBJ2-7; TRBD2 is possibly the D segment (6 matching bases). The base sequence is TGTGCCAGCAGCCCAGGACTATCCGAACACTACGAGCAGTACTTC. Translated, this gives CASSPGLSEHYEQYF.